This T cell receptor beta chain was captured by sequencing in a study of T cells in localized non-small cell lung cancer. Study outcomes and limitations: Tumor trailed uninvolved adjacent lung in T cell clonality, which peaked there. One tumor region alone was sequenced, and heterogeneity therefore remains possible. Longer overall survival was linked to higher blood T cell density. In adjacent lung appeared a median about 57 of the top 100 tumor clones.

Germline CDR1 is LNHDA and CDR2 is SQIVND (reference sequence). This CDR3 spans 14 amino acids. V was clipped by 8 bases and J by 2 bases; unmatched bases: 7. Comments on this clone: Its antigen remains unknown.

Sequencing was performed with immunoSEQ multiplex PCR; in TCRdb, only in-frame clones are kept and a portion is missing. This sample carries approximately 31,000 clones, 87% of them seen once, and the ten largest clones take around 17%. The sample here was peripheral blood mononuclear cells, taken before any cancer treatment. This sequence originates from a man aged 35 to 69 with stage III lung adenocarcinoma. The V and J genes are TRBV19 and TRBJ2-7; TRBD2 agrees at 9 bases. CDR3 in amino acids: CASGVAGVTYEQYF. The CDR3 DNA sequence: TGTGCCAGTGGCGTAGCGGGGGTCACCTACGAGCAGTACTTC.